This TCR beta chain originates from a study of cytomegalovirus exposure and HLA in healthy donors. Vbeta (60) and Jbeta (13) primers were used in the PCR. The repertoire was sequenced with immunoSEQ multiplex PCR; TCRdb's copy has only in-frame clones and lacks some. The sample includes 150,000 to 180,000 clones, approximately 74% seen only once; the top ten take around 2.3%. V shed 5 bases and J shed 6 bases, with 11 bases lying between them. This CDR3 region has 12 residues. Germline V gene sequence: CDR1 SEHNR, CDR2 FQNEAQ (reference sequence). V is TRBV7-9 and J is TRBJ2-7; tentative D call: TRBD1 (5 bases). The sequenced sample consisted of PBMCs. This clonotype was obtained from a man aged 25 to 40 in good health and CMV-seronegative. CDR3 sequence reads: CASSRQISEQYF. CDR3 coding DNA: TGTGCCAGCAGCCGACAGATAAGCGAGCAGTACTTC.